Following are 10 T cell receptor beta chains from one sample sequenced in a study of CD8 T cell repertoires and HIV-1 epitope variants. Data came from immunoSEQ multiplex PCR; TCRdb stores just in-frame clones and leaves some out. The repertoire holds about 2,600 clones, with 60% to 70% as singletons. No cognate antigen is known for these TCRs. The source material was cultured CD8+ T cells derived from PBMCs. The receptors stem from a male donor with HIV.

This sequence joins TRBV19 and TRBJ2-7; TRBD2 matches at 15 bases. V shed 10 bases and J 1 base; nucleotides not matched to a gene: 8. This CDR3 spans 16 amino acids. Per the germline V gene, CDR1 is LNHDA and CDR2 is SQIVND (reference sequence). CDR3 sequence (DNA): TGTGCCACGCGGACTAGCGGGAGGGAAGGGTCCTACGAGCAGTACTTC. It encodes CATRTSGREGSYEQYF.

The V call is TRBV28, the J call TRBJ1-5, with 7 bases aligning to TRBD1. The germline V gene has CDR1 MDHEN and CDR2 SYDVKM. This CDR3 comprises 16 residues. V was clipped by 6 bases and J by 3 bases; unmatched bases: 11. Written as DNA, the CDR3 is TGTGCCAGCAGGGAACAGGGGTTGGGAAACAATCAGCCCCAGCATTTT. As protein: CASREQGLGNNQPQHF.

The chain is built from TRBV5-4 and TRBJ1-1, with D perhaps matching TRBD1 (5 bases). Germline CDR1 reads SGHNT; CDR2 reads YYREEE (reference sequence). The V end lost 2 bases, the J end lost 2 bases, and 10 bases lay between the germline ends. The CDR3 has 14 residues. CDR3 loop: CASSFQGGNTEAFF. CDR3 coding DNA: TGTGCCAGCAGCTTCCAGGGAGGTAACACTGAAGCTTTCTTT. The variable domain in full, completed from reference TRBV5-4 and TRBJ1-1, reads ETGVTQSPTHLIKTRGQQVTLRCSSQSGHNTVSWYQQALGQGPQFIFQYYREEENGRGNFPPRFSGLQFPNYSSELNVNALELDDSALYLCASSFQGGNTEAFFGQGTRLTVV.

This clone showed up just once. CDR3 nucleotides: TGTGCCAGCAGTTACTCGAAGGGTCTTGAAGCTTTCTTT. It codes for CASSYSKGLEAFF. V usage is TRBV6-6 and J usage is TRBJ1-1; D not certain. The V and J ends lost 0 bases and 7 bases respectively, with 9 bases between them. CDR1 and CDR2 from the germline V gene are MNHNY and SVGAGI (reference sequence). The CDR3 length is 13 residues.

The chain combines TRBV5-6 with TRBJ2-1; 12 nucleotides agree with TRBD2. Trimming cost V 3 bases and J 8 bases; bases outside gene matches: 12. This CDR3 comprises 17 residues. The V gene's germline CDR1 is SGHDT and CDR2 YYEEEE. DNA for the CDR3: TGTGCCAGCAGCTCCCCCCCTCTAGCGGGAGGGATCCATGAGCAGTTCTTC. This gives the protein CASSSPPLAGGIHEQFF.

The chain carries TRBV28 and TRBJ2-3, with 9 bases fitting TRBD1. CDR1 is MDHEN and CDR2 is SYDVKM in the germline V gene. J was trimmed by 3 bases and V by 5 bases; bases with no gene match: 9. This CDR3 has 16 amino acids. The CDR3: CASSPAHRGQTDTQYF. The CDR3 DNA sequence: TGTGCCAGCAGTCCGGCCCACAGGGGGCAGACAGATACGCAGTATTTT.

The chain couples TRBV5-8 to TRBJ2-7; D tentatively fits TRBD1 or TRBD2 (5 bases each). V shed 5 bases and J shed 13 bases, with 16 bases lying between them. CDR1 and CDR2 (germline): SGHTS, YDEGEE. This CDR3 region has 11 residues. The CDR3 spells CASSTGTSRYF. In DNA, the CDR3 is TGTGCCAGCAGTACCGGGACCTCGCGTTACTTC.

The rearrangement uses TRBV6-5 and TRBJ2-5, with D perhaps matching TRBD1 (5 bases). Germline V CDR1 and CDR2: MNHEY, SVGAGI. Trimming took 2 bases from V and 7 from J, leaving 17 bases between them. The CDR3 is 15 amino acids. CDR3 in DNA: TGTGCCAGCAGTTACGAGACAGAGTCAAGAGTGACCCAGTACTTC. Its protein product is CASSYETESRVTQYF.

The V and J genes are TRBV6-5 and TRBJ2-3, with TRBD2 as a possible D gene (5 bases). Germline V gene data show CDR1 as MNHEY and CDR2 as SVGAGI. CDR3 length: 14 residues. Trimming removed 5 bases from V and 8 bases from J, with 17 bases in between. CDR3 residues: CASSPGLRDGTQYF. CDR3 sequence (DNA): TGTGCCAGCAGTCCTGGACTGAGAGACGGTACGCAGTATTTT.

The chain recombines TRBV19 with TRBJ2-7; 7 nucleotides match TRBD2. The junction had 4 bases not matched to a gene; V was cut back by 5 bases and J by 3 bases. From germline, CDR1 is LNHDA and CDR2 SQIVND (reference sequence). This CDR3 contains 13 residues. CDR3 sequence (DNA): TGTGCCAGTAGTTCAGCTAGCGGCTACGAGCAGTACTTC. This translates into CASSSASGYEQYF.